These 9 T cell receptor beta chains originate from one sample sequenced in a study of T cell repertoires in cytomegalovirus infection. Their cognate antigens are unknown. MiXCR, run by TCRdb on the reads, gives a single entry per CDR3 protein. This table has roughly 350,000 distinct CDR3 sequences, roughly a third appearing once. Source: cultured PBMCs, taken from culture after CMV antigen stimulation. All receptors derive from a human donor in good health (CMV status not recorded). Some clones in this sample may be carry-over from other donors' samples.

This clonotype was detected a few times. The genes are TRBV6-4 and TRBJ2-1; the match to TRBD2 covers 8 bases. Germline CDR1 is MRHNA and CDR2 is SNTAGT. This CDR3 comprises 14 residues. J lost 5 bases, V lost 8 bases, and 8 bases had no gene match. CDR3 DNA sequence: TGTGCCAGCGCCCCGGGACTAGGGAACAATGAGCAGTTCTTC. Translation: CASAPGLGNNEQFF.

This clonotype was counted a few times. The V call is TRBV27, the J call TRBJ2-2; maybe TRBD1 (6 bases). The germline CDR1 and CDR2 sequences are MNHEY and SMNVEV (reference sequence). V was cut by 4 bases and J by 2 bases, with 14 bases left in between. The length of the CDR3 is 16 residues. The CDR3: CASSSYGTINTGELFF. In DNA, the CDR3 is TGTGCCAGCAGTTCATACGGGACAATCAACACCGGGGAGCTGTTTTTT.

The V gene is TRBV20-1, the J gene TRBJ1-3; D is undetermined. This CDR3 region has 14 residues. V was clipped by 5 bases and J by 0 bases, with 11 bases between them. Germline V gives CDR1 DFQATT, CDR2 SNEGSKA (reference sequence). CDR3 region: CSAGRENSGNTIYF. The CDR3 DNA follows: TGCAGTGCTGGACGAGAGAACTCTGGAAACACCATATATTTT.

The table lists this clonotype with a few counts. The V call is TRBV4-1, the J call TRBJ2-3; 11 bases align to TRBD2. V shed 6 bases and J 5 bases; nucleotides not matched to a gene: 10. The CDR3 totals 16 residues. Germline lookup yields CDR1 MGHRA and CDR2 YSYEKL. In DNA form, the CDR3 reads TGCGCCAGCAGGGTTATAGCGGGAGGGCGGCAAGATACGCAGTATTTT. It codes for CASRVIAGGRQDTQYF.

This clonotype came up a few times. No DNA is shown, since the ends of the CDR3 on it are uncertain; the CDR3 is the one TCRdb lists. The chain is built from TRBV6-1 and TRBJ1-5; no DNA check was done on the table's D call, TRBD1. CDR1 and CDR2 (germline): MNHNS, SASEGT. The CDR3 totals 16 residues, both ends included. The CDR3: CASSSSSGTDNQPQHF.

V usage is TRBV28 and J usage is TRBJ2-1; D not resolved. Deletions cut 7 bases from V and 6 bases from J, with 13 bases between. There are 13 residues in the CDR3. Germline CDR1 reads MDHEN; CDR2 reads SYDVKM. CDR3 bases: TGTGCCAGCACCCAGTCGACAATCAATGAGCAGTTCTTC. Translation gives CASTQSTINEQFF.

This clonotype has only a few counts. The chain carries TRBV2 and TRBJ2-3, with 11 bases that match TRBD2. V dropped 6 bases and J dropped 4; count of bases not matched to a gene: 3. Germline V gene data show CDR1 as SNHLY and CDR2 as FYNNEI. The CDR3 contains 14 residues. The CDR3 spells CASSGTSGSDTQYF. The CDR3 nucleotides read TGTGCCAGCAGCGGGACTAGCGGTTCAGATACGCAGTATTTT. Full variable domain (outside the CDR3, taken from reference TRBV2 and TRBJ2-3): EPEVTQTPSHQVTQMGQEVILRCVPISNHLYFYWYRQILGQKVEFLVSFYNNEISEKSEIFDDQFSVERPDGSNFTLKIRSTKLEDSAMYFCASSGTSGSDTQYFGPGTRLTVL.

The rearrangement joins TRBV12-3 or TRBV12-4 to TRBJ1-4; TRBD1 might be the D (5 bases). The CDR3 has 15 residues. Trimming shortened V by 5 bases and J by 5 bases, and 15 bases separated the two germline ends. The DNA of the CDR3 is TGTGCCAGCAGTCCGGCGGGACCCGGCAATGAAAAACTGTTTTTT. Amino acids: CASSPAGPGNEKLFF.

The chain couples TRBV12-3 or TRBV12-4 to TRBJ1-5, with 8 bases lining up with TRBD1. V lost 5 bases and J lost 5; bases outside the gene matches: 5. The CDR3 loop spans 14 amino acids. CDR3 DNA sequence: TGTGCCAGCAGTCTGTACAGGGGGGATCAGCCCCAGCATTTT. The encoded protein is CASSLYRGDQPQHF.